The subject of this entry is one T cell receptor beta chain. Original processing notes: It was from reference gene primer amplification that nucleated cell counts were estimated. The protocol was immunoSEQ multiplex PCR, while the TCRdb copy is restricted to in-frame clones and leaves out a portion. V and J calls and clone size are those listed in that table; D and trimming were worked out from the DNA. Altogether 100,000 to 120,000 clones are present, approximately 81% being singletons, with the ten largest covering less than 3.5%. This sample was included in a study of blood T cell repertoires in COVID-19. Background on the study: The cDNA or gDNA used as material had been derived from T cells, B-cell-depleted T cells, or PBMCs.

The V segment lost 6 bases and the J segment 6 bases; nucleotides outside the gene matches: 8. CDR3 length equals 14 residues. Germline CDR1 and CDR2: MNHEY and SVGAGI. Sequencing was carried out using peripheral blood. The receptor comes from a man aged 35-49 years with acute or convalescent COVID-19. The chain recombines TRBV6-5 with TRBJ2-3; TRBD2 matches 8 bases. The CDR3 is CASRSGLVMDTQYF. CDR3 nucleotides: TGTGCCAGCAGATCGGGACTAGTCATGGATACGCAGTATTTT.